The 2 T cell receptor beta chains below come from one sample, sequenced in a study of shared clonotypes between healthy human individuals (dated by TCRdb to about 2020). Preparation of the library involved the immunoSEQ multiplex PCR assay. TCRdb limited this immuneACCESS table to in-frame rearrangements with V and J called. A share of clones is missing; checked studies link under half to unresolved V genes, and the rest is unexplained. The sample has 2 million to 2.5 million clones on record, 80% to 95% of them singletons. The ten top clones hold roughly 0.34% of the sample. Sequencing was carried out using naive CD4+ T cells from PBMCs. The intended sense of this specimen's cell subset or site label: CD45RA+ positively selected. The receptors come from a young man in good health. Some clones in this sample may be carry-over from other donors' samples.

The rearrangement links TRBV30 to TRBJ2-3; tentatively, D is TRBD1 or TRBD2 (8 bases each). Germline loops: CDR1 GTSNPN, CDR2 SVGIG (reference sequence). The ends were cut back, 0 bases at V and 2 bases at J, with 15 bases in the middle. The CDR3 sequence is 16 residues long. This CDR3 reads CAWSVLAGQDTDTQYF. The CDR3 region has the DNA TGTGCCTGGAGTGTATTAGCGGGACAGGACACAGATACGCAGTATTTT.

Concerning this clone: Other nucleotide sequences from this sample produce the same CDR3. The chain carries TRBV5-4 and TRBJ2-3, with 7 positions matching TRBD2. The germline V gene encodes CDR1 SGHNT and CDR2 YYREEE (reference sequence). V was pared by 0 bases and J by 3 bases, with 4 bases of the junction left unmatched. The CDR3 totals 15 residues. CDR3 residues: CASSLDGGSTDTQYF. For the CDR3, the DNA is TGTGCCAGCAGCTTGGACGGGGGGTCTACAGATACGCAGTATTTT.